What follows describes a single TCR beta chain. This record belongs to a study of blood T cell repertoires in COVID-19. Study-level information: Samples came from the United States, Italy and Spain, spanning acute and convalescent COVID-19. From T cells, B-cell-depleted T cells, or PBMCs came the material, which was cDNA or gDNA.

This CDR3 spans 16 amino acids. Germline V gene lookup returns CDR1 MNHEY and CDR2 SMNVEV (reference sequence). V gave up 2 bases and J gave up 3 bases; unmatched junction bases: 6. Original processing methods: Nucleated cell counts were estimated from reference gene primer amplification. The method was immunoSEQ multiplex PCR; TCRdb's version includes in-frame clones alone and lacks a portion of them. That table is the source of V, J and clone size, and D and trimming were worked out from the DNA. The table records 130,000 to 150,000 clones, over 85% of them present only once. The chain carries TRBV27 and TRBJ2-2, with 7 bases that match TRBD1. The clonotype originates from a human donor in a cohort sampled during active COVID-19. Sequencing was performed on peripheral blood. CDR3 protein: CASSLRPGQYTGELFF. The CDR3 DNA reads TGTGCCAGCAGTTTAAGGCCGGGACAGTACACCGGGGAGCTGTTTTTT.